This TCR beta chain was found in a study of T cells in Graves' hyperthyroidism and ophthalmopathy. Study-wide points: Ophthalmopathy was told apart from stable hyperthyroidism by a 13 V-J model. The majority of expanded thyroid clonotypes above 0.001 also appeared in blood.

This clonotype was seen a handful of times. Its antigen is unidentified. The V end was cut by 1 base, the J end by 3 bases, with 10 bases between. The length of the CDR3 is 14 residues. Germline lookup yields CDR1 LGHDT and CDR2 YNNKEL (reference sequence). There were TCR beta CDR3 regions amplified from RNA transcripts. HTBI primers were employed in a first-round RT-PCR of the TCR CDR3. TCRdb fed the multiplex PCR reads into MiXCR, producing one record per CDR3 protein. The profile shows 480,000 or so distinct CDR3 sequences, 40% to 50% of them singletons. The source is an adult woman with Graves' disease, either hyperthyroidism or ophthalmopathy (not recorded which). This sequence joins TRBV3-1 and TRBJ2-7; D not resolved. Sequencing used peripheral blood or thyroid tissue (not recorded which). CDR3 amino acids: CASSQGNRHYEQYF. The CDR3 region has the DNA TGTGCCAGCAGCCAAGGAAACAGACACTACGAGCAGTACTTC.